These T cell receptor beta chains were read from a single sample in a study of blood T cell repertoires in COVID-19. The protocol was immunoSEQ multiplex PCR, while the TCRdb copy is restricted to in-frame clones and leaves out a portion. This sample has around 52,000 clones; around 80% occur once, and the top ten carry under 8.5%. The specimen was peripheral blood. These receptor sequences come from a woman over 75 with acute or convalescent COVID-19. Both conserved end residues are part of each CDR3. A D gene is named only where the DNA matches it firmly. The size of a clone is reported for some rows only, either as once, few or many, or as a class for expanded clones.

j_call	d_call	clone_size	v_call	cdr3_aa	cdr3_nt
TRBJ2-3	NA	few	TRBV19	CASSTRTAQTDTQYF	TGTGCCAGTAGTACCCGGACAGCTCAGACAGATACGCAGTATTTT
TRBJ2-5	TRBD1	few	TRBV4-1	CASRYTGGRQETQYF	TGCGCCAGCAGATATACAGGGGGTCGGCAAGAGACCCAGTACTTC
TRBJ1-3	NA	NA	TRBV7-9	CASSFPGTSTIYF	TGTGCCAGCAGCTTCCCAGGAACGAGCACCATATATTTT
TRBJ2-2	NA	NA	TRBV7-6	CASSLGSLAATGELFF	TGTGCCAGCAGCTTAGGAAGCCTAGCAGCCACCGGGGAGCTGTTTTTT
TRBJ1-1	NA	NA	TRBV2	CASSEWAGSGAFF	TGTGCCAGCAGTGAATGGGCGGGCAGTGGCGCTTTCTTT
TRBJ2-4	TRBD1	NA	TRBV5-8	CASSVGYSGTGSYF	TGTGCCAGCAGCGTTGGTTACTCCGGGACAGGGTCGTACTTC
TRBJ2-1	NA	NA	TRBV9	CASSVGSGAYNEQFF	TGTGCCAGCAGCGTAGGGTCGGGAGCTTACAATGAGCAGTTCTTC
TRBJ1-4	TRBD1	NA	TRBV5-6	CASSLDRGQFEKLFF	TGTGCCAGCAGCTTGGACAGGGGACAATTTGAAAAACTGTTTTTT
TRBJ1-1	NA	NA	TRBV23-1	CASTPLNTEAFF	TGCGCCAGCACTCCCTTGAACACTGAAGCTTTCTTT
TRBJ2-7	TRBD1	NA	TRBV5-1	CASSLTNRGTEQYF	TGCGCCAGCAGCTTGACCAACAGGGGAACCGAGCAGTACTTC
TRBJ2-3	TRBD2	NA	TRBV15	CATSTTRTSGGKTDTQYF	TGTGCCACCAGCACCACCAGGACTAGCGGAGGGAAAACAGATACGCAGTATTTT
TRBJ1-5	NA	NA	TRBV12-3/TRBV12-4	CASSLGVKPQHF	TGTGCCAGCAGTTTAGGCGTTAAGCCCCAGCATTTT
TRBJ2-2	TRBD1	few	TRBV7-9	CASSKRGQVNTGELFF	TGTGCCAGCAGCAAGCGAGGACAGGTGAACACCGGGGAGCTGTTTTTT
TRBJ1-2	TRBD1	NA	TRBV27	CASSATGAAYYGYTF	TGTGCCAGCAGTGCAACAGGGGCCGCTTACTATGGCTACACCTTC
TRBJ1-1	NA	NA	TRBV6-5	CASRPRALEAFF	TGTGCCAGCAGACCACGAGCCCTTGAAGCTTTCTTT
TRBJ2-2	TRBD1	NA	TRBV7-8	CASIKRGQGSAGELFF	TGTGCCAGCATAAAAAGGGGACAGGGGTCCGCCGGGGAGCTGTTTTTT
TRBJ2-3	NA	NA	TRBV19	CASSISGGSSTDTQYF	TGTGCCAGTAGTATTTCTGGTGGGAGCAGCACAGATACGCAGTATTTT
TRBJ2-3	NA	once	TRBV19	CASSPGLPTQYF	TGTGCCAGTAGTCCAGGACTCCCGACGCAGTATTTT
TRBJ2-1	NA	NA	TRBV5-1	CASSQGLQNEQFF	TGCGCCAGCAGCCAGGGACTTCAAAATGAGCAGTTCTTC
TRBJ1-1	NA	NA	TRBV7-9	CASSPGLSTNTEAFF	TGTGCCAGCAGCCCTGGACTCTCAACGAACACTGAAGCTTTCTTT
TRBJ1-2	TRBD1	once	TRBV27	CASSLGAGQGYGYTF	TGTGCCAGCAGTTTAGGGGCAGGACAGGGATATGGCTACACCTTC
TRBJ1-6	TRBD1	NA	TRBV18	CASSGTDTFYNSPLHF	TGTGCCAGCTCCGGGACAGATACCTTTTATAATTCACCCCTCCACTTT
TRBJ1-6	NA	NA	TRBV6-5	CASSYRSYSPLHF	TGTGCCAGCAGTTACAGGAGTTATTCACCCCTCCACTTT
TRBJ2-2	NA	NA	TRBV5-1	CASSPVAGELFF	TGCGCCAGCAGCCCGGTCGCCGGGGAGCTGTTTTTT
TRBJ1-5	NA	NA	TRBV19	CASSISPSQPQHF	TGTGCCAGTAGTATATCCCCTTCCCAGCCCCAGCATTTT
TRBJ2-1	NA	NA	TRBV7-2	CASSLSRHEQFF	TGTGCCAGCAGCCTTAGTCGCCATGAGCAGTTCTTC
TRBJ1-5	NA	NA	TRBV6-2/TRBV6-3	CASSYSSARHSNQPQHF	TGTGCCAGCAGTTACTCGTCCGCTCGACATAGCAATCAGCCCCAGCATTTT
TRBJ1-1	TRBD1	once	TRBV6-5	CASSRGDRLNTEAFF	TGTGCCAGCAGTCGGGGGGACAGGTTGAACACTGAAGCTTTCTTT
TRBJ2-1	TRBD2	few	TRBV15	CATSSPGLAGFYNEQFF	TGTGCCACCAGCAGTCCGGGACTAGCGGGATTCTACAATGAGCAGTTCTTC
TRBJ2-5	NA	NA	TRBV12-5	CASGLIDRQETQYF	TGTGCTAGTGGTTTGATCGACAGGCAAGAGACCCAGTACTTC
TRBJ2-1	TRBD2	NA	TRBV5-8	CASSSLGLAGGLYNEQFF	TGTGCCAGCAGCTCGCTGGGACTAGCGGGAGGGCTGTACAATGAGCAGTTCTTC
TRBJ2-7	TRBD2	NA	TRBV4-2	CASSHNSGTNYEQYF	TGTGCCAGCAGCCATAATTCCGGGACTAACTACGAGCAGTACTTC
TRBJ2-5	TRBD2	NA	TRBV9	CASSVASGRETQYF	TGTGCCAGCAGCGTAGCCAGCGGGAGAGAGACCCAGTACTTC
TRBJ2-5	NA	NA	TRBV5-8	CASSLGGLETQYF	TGTGCCAGCAGCCTGGGGGGCTTGGAGACCCAGTACTTC
TRBJ2-2	NA	NA	TRBV15	CATTGYPNTGELFF	TGTGCCACTACCGGGTATCCGAACACCGGGGAGCTGTTTTTT
TRBJ2-1	NA	once	TRBV12-3/TRBV12-4	CASSLISYNEQFF	TGTGCCAGCAGTCTTATCTCCTACAATGAGCAGTTCTTC
TRBJ2-7	NA	few	TRBV6-1	CASSEEARTREQYF	TGTGCCAGCAGTGAGGAGGCCAGGACGCGGGAGCAGTACTTC
TRBJ2-1	TRBD2	few	TRBV20-1	CSASSGSLSYNEQFF	TGCAGTGCAAGTAGCGGGAGCCTCTCCTACAATGAGCAGTTCTTC
TRBJ2-1	NA	NA	TRBV5-1	CASSLRAGALDNEQFF	TGCGCCAGCAGCTTGCGTGCGGGGGCCTTAGACAATGAGCAGTTCTTC
TRBJ1-2	NA	NA	TRBV30	CAWTPGGFGYTF	TGTGCCTGGACTCCCGGGGGTTTTGGCTACACCTTC
TRBJ1-1	NA	NA	TRBV10-3	CAIRPTENTEAFF	TGTGCCATCAGACCGACAGAGAACACTGAAGCTTTCTTT
TRBJ1-1	NA	few	TRBV18	CASSRDLGGPIKTFF	TGTGCCAGCTCTCGGGATTTGGGGGGGCCGATTAAGACTTTCTTT
TRBJ2-1	TRBD2	once	TRBV7-2	CASSFSTSGNNEQFF	TGTGCCAGCAGCTTCAGTACTAGCGGAAACAATGAGCAGTTCTTC
TRBJ2-1	TRBD2	NA	TRBV19	CASSIMAGGPRGEQFF	TGTGCCAGTAGTATTATGGCGGGAGGGCCTCGTGGTGAGCAGTTCTTC
TRBJ1-5	NA	NA	TRBV28	CASSGSGSGRQPQHF	TGTGCCAGCAGCGGGTCAGGGTCGGGTCGTCAGCCCCAGCATTTT
TRBJ1-5	TRBD1	NA	TRBV29-1	CSVGQGADQPQHF	TGCAGCGTTGGACAGGGGGCGGATCAGCCCCAGCATTTT
TRBJ1-2	TRBD1	NA	TRBV25-1	CASSSPGTGLGYGYTF	TGTGCCAGCAGTTCCCCTGGGACAGGCTTGGGCTATGGCTACACCTTC
TRBJ1-1	TRBD1	NA	TRBV7-8	CASSLGGQGRMNTEAFF	TGTGCCAGCAGCTTAGGTGGACAGGGGAGGATGAACACTGAAGCTTTCTTT
TRBJ2-3	NA	NA	TRBV2	CASSNRELQYF	TGTGCCAGCAGTAACCGGGAGTTGCAGTATTTT
TRBJ1-5	NA	few	TRBV19	CASSIEAQPQHF	TGTGCCAGTAGTATAGAAGCTCAGCCCCAGCATTTT
TRBJ1-5	NA	once	TRBV10-3	CAISEQGQNQPQHF	TGTGCCATCAGTGAGCAGGGGCAAAATCAGCCCCAGCATTTT
TRBJ1-3	NA	NA	TRBV6-6	CASSGTDSVSGNTIYF	TGTGCCAGCAGTGGTACGGACAGCGTCTCTGGAAACACCATATATTTT
TRBJ1-4	TRBD1	NA	TRBV18	CASSRDRGTTNEKLFF	TGTGCCAGCTCACGGGACAGGGGAACAACTAATGAAAAACTGTTTTTT
TRBJ1-2	TRBD1	NA	TRBV5-1	CASSTGQVPYGYTF	TGCGCCAGCAGCACCGGACAGGTCCCCTATGGCTACACCTTC
TRBJ2-7	TRBD2	NA	TRBV5-1	CASNPREAGGVEQYF	TGCGCCAGCAACCCTCGGGAAGCGGGAGGGGTCGAGCAGTACTTC